One and the same sample provided the 15 T cell receptor beta chains below, sequenced in a study of blood T cell repertoires in COVID-19. Profiled with immunoSEQ multiplex PCR; TCRdb holds only in-frame clones, not every one. The sample records more than 300,000 clones, around 90% being singletons. The sequenced sample was peripheral blood. These receptor sequences come from a woman under 30 who had recovered from COVID-19.

The chain joins TRBV5-1 to TRBJ2-7, with TRBD2 matching over 7 bases. The CDR3 loop spans 15 amino acids. V was clipped by 0 bases and J by 4 bases; unmatched bases: 7. The V gene's germline CDR1 is SGHRS and CDR2 YFSETQ. CDR3 sequence (DNA): TGCGCCAGCAGCTTGGGACTAGCAGGACCGTACGAGCAGTACGTC. Translating gives CASSLGLAGPYEQYV.

The chain has TRBV19 and TRBJ2-7; D unclear. The CDR3 extends over 13 amino acids. The germline V gene has CDR1 LNHDA and CDR2 SQIVND (reference sequence). Between the trimmed V and J ends, which lost 3 bases and 5 bases, there was a span of 11 bases. The CDR3 nucleotides are TGTGCCAGTAGTATCCTTAAAGAGAACGAGCAGTACGTC. Protein sequence: CASSILKENEQYV.

This clone has just one count. This rearrangement joins TRBV20-1 to TRBJ2-1, with D possibly TRBD2 on 6 matching bases. The germline V gene encodes CDR1 DFQATT and CDR2 SNEGSKA (reference sequence). V lost 3 bases to trimming and J lost 10 bases, with 10 bases between them. The length of the CDR3 is 11 residues. This CDR3 reads CSASGRNEQFF. In DNA form, the CDR3 reads TGCAGTGCTAGCGGGAGAAACGAGCAGTTCTTC.

The chain employs TRBV7-2 and TRBJ2-3; 10 bases line up with TRBD1. The CDR3 runs 15 residues. Germline CDR1 and CDR2: SGHTA and FQGNSA. V was pared by 5 bases and J by 3 bases, with 5 bases of the junction left unmatched. The CDR3 spells CASSRGQGVTDTQYF. In nucleotides, the CDR3 is TGTGCCAGCAGCCGTGGACAGGGGGTTACAGATACGCAGTATTTT.

The chain carries TRBV19 and TRBJ1-5; D is undetermined. This CDR3 is 15 amino acids long. In germline, CDR1 is LNHDA, CDR2 SQIVND (reference sequence). V lost 5 bases and J lost 2, with 13 bases in between. CDR3 DNA sequence: TGTGCCAGTAGTTCGACGGTCAGCGGCAATCAGCCCCAGCATTTT. Residues: CASSSTVSGNQPQHF.

The chain uses TRBV4-3 and TRBJ1-1; no definite D call. The CDR3 runs to 15 residues. Trimming took off 3 bases at V and 5 bases at J, with 16 bases between the two ends. The germline gives CDR1 LGHNA, CDR2 YSLEER. CDR3 DNA: TGCGCCAGCAGCCAGTCTTATCGGGTGCCGACTGAAGCTTTCTTT. It specifies CASSQSYRVPTEAFF.

J is TRBJ2-1 and V is TRBV10-1; D may be TRBD2 (5 bases). Between the trimmed V and J ends, which lost 1 base and 8 bases, there was a span of 12 bases. From germline, CDR1 is WNHNN and CDR2 SYGVQD (reference sequence). This CDR3 is 14 amino acids long. In nucleotides, the CDR3 is TGCGCCAGCAGTGAGTTAGAGGGCGGCGATGAGCAGTTCTTC. Its translation is CASSELEGGDEQFF.

The chain employs TRBV6-2 or TRBV6-3 and TRBJ2-1; 16 bases match TRBD2. CDR1 is MNHEY, CDR2 SVGEGT, per germline. V trimming: 0 bases; J trimming: 8 bases; junction bases outside the gene matches: 4. The CDR3 is 17 amino acids. The CDR3 protein is CASSYSGTSGRAYEQFF. CDR3 coding DNA: TGTGCCAGCAGTTACTCGGGGACTAGCGGGAGGGCCTATGAGCAGTTCTTC.

The V gene is TRBV7-9, the J gene TRBJ1-1, with D possibly matching TRBD1 (5 bases). This CDR3 spans 14 amino acids. The V and J ends lost 1 base and 1 base respectively, with 7 bases between them. In germline, CDR1 is SEHNR, CDR2 FQNEAQ (reference sequence). The CDR3 DNA sequence: TGTGCCAGCAGCTTAGGACAGAAGAACACTGAAGCTTTCTTT. This encodes CASSLGQKNTEAFF.

The chain has TRBV27 and TRBJ1-4; D not certain. This CDR3 spans 16 amino acids. Trimming stripped 6 bases from V and 8 bases from J, with 22 bases between. Germline lookup yields CDR1 MNHEY and CDR2 SMNVEV (reference sequence). CDR3 sequence: CASSAFGLTTGEKLFF. Written as DNA, the CDR3 is TGTGCCAGCAGCGCCTTCGGTCTTACGACGGGGGAAAAACTGTTTTTT.

The chain combines TRBV7-9 with TRBJ2-1; 9 bases agree with TRBD1. Germline V CDR1 and CDR2: SEHNR, FQNEAQ (reference sequence). The length of the CDR3 is 15 residues. J gave up 3 bases and V 5 bases, and 5 bases lay outside the gene matches. The CDR3 reads CASSPDRGGYNEQFF. CDR3 coding DNA: TGTGCCAGCAGCCCGGACAGGGGAGGCTACAATGAGCAGTTCTTC.

The chain joins TRBV15 to TRBJ2-3, with TRBD2 matching over 8 bases. J was trimmed by 5 bases and V by 1 base; bases with no gene match: 5. This CDR3 contains 15 residues. Germline V CDR1 and CDR2: LNHNV, YYDKDF (reference sequence). The CDR3 here is CATSRVAGGGDTQYF. The CDR3 nucleotides are TGTGCCACCAGCAGAGTCGCGGGAGGTGGAGATACGCAGTATTTT.

The chain couples TRBV6-2 or TRBV6-3 to TRBJ2-7, with 11 bases lining up with TRBD2. The ends lost 4 bases at V and 3 bases at J; junction bases unmatched: 14. Per germline, CDR1 MNHEY and CDR2 SVGEGT. The CDR3 is 18 amino acids. CDR3 in amino acids: CASSFGYPTSGRGYEQYV. DNA for the CDR3: TGTGCCAGCAGTTTCGGTTACCCTACTAGCGGGAGAGGCTACGAGCAGTACGTC.

This clone was recorded once. CDR3 region: CASSFLRTDTQYF. As DNA, the CDR3 is TGTGCCAGCAGTTTTCTTCGGACAGATACGCAGTATTTT. The J gene is TRBJ2-3, the V gene TRBV12-3 or TRBV12-4; no clear D. CDR3 length: 13 residues. Trimming left V 3 bases short and J 3 bases short, with 7 bases between.

The chain uses TRBV4-3 and TRBJ1-4; D is undetermined. Germline V gene sequence: CDR1 LGHNA, CDR2 YSLEER. The CDR3 is made up of 18 amino acids. Trimming removed 1 base from V and 8 bases from J, with 23 bases in between. Written as DNA, the CDR3 is TGCGCCAGCAGCCAAGTTCTCATTCTCAGGACTAGCGTCGAAAAACTGTTTTTT. It yields the protein CASSQVLILRTSVEKLFF.